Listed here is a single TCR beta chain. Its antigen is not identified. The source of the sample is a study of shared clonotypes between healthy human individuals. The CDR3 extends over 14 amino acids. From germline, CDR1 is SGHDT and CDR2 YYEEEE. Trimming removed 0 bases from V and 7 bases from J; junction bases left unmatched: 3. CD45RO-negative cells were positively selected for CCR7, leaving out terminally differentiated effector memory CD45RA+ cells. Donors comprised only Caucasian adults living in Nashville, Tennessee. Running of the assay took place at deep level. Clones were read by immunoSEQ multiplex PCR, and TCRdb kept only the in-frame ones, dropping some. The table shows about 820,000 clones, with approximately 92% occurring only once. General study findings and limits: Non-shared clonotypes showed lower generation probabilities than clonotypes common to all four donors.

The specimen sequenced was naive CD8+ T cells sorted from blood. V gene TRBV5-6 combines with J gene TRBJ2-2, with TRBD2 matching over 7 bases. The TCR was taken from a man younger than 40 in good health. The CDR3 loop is CASSLAGGGGELFF. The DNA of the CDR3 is TGTGCCAGCAGCTTGGCCGGCGGGGGCGGGGAGCTGTTTTTT.